A selection of T cell receptor beta chains follows, all from one sample in a study of T cells in narcolepsy. TCRdb's table, derived via immunoSEQ multiplex PCR, lists solely in-frame clones and lacks some. The sample lists 32,000 or so clones; around three quarters were seen once. Sequencing used memory (CD45RA-) CD4+ T cells from blood. The receptors derive from a human donor in good health. The conserved cysteine and the conserved F or W are not part of the CDR3 here.

TRBV14,TRBJ2-5,ASSQLAGVRGETQY
TRBV9,TRBJ2-6,ASLTLGLSSGANVLT
TRBV11-2,TRBJ1-4,ASNPTPATNEKLF
TRBV2,TRBJ2-1,ASIPSSYNEQF
TRBV19,TRBJ2-1,ASSSSSGRAYYNEQF
TRBV6-5,TRBJ2-7,ASATGSEQY
TRBV12-5,TRBJ1-1,ASGFADRVAEAF
TRBV7-2,TRBJ2-1,ASSHRRDRMNNEQF
TRBV6-5,TRBJ1-1,ASSWGNTEAF
TRBV6-1,TRBJ1-1,ASSSRFTEAF
TRBV5-1,TRBJ2-3,ASSAGDSTDTQY
TRBV19,TRBJ1-1,ASSIRKGILNTEAF
TRBV29-1,TRBJ1-2,SVDITGTGNYGYT
TRBV20-1,TRBJ2-2,SAQGTGELF
TRBV5-1,TRBJ2-1,ASSSSKRTGGDEQF
TRBV6-1,TRBJ2-3,ASSAKTGDYTDTQY
TRBV20-1,TRBJ2-7,SAGELYEQY
TRBV19,TRBJ1-5,ASRRAGSNQPQH
TRBV5-4,TRBJ2-3,ASSPGSGRGTDTQY
TRBV2,TRBJ2-7,ASTWTSAYEQY
TRBV5-1,TRBJ2-2,ASRLSGDTGELF
TRBV11-2,TRBJ2-7,ASSLDPQREQY
TRBV7-8,TRBJ1-5,ASLPAGTLNQPQH
TRBV7-6,TRBJ2-5,ASSQDRAVGGEQY
TRBV19,TRBJ1-4,ASSMGAQLEKLF
TRBV2,TRBJ1-2,ASSEALPGQGYGYT
TRBV5-6,TRBJ2-2,ASSFLNLPGELF
TRBV27,TRBJ1-4,ASSSPGQGNEKLF
TRBV7-9,TRBJ1-1,ASSWTGDSTEAF
TRBV5-4,TRBJ1-1,ATYVRGKGTEAF
TRBV5-4,TRBJ2-7,ASSRERAYEQY
TRBV4-2,TRBJ2-7,ASSQDRVNYEQY
TRBV9,TRBJ2-7,ASSAGTLSNYEQY